This T cell receptor beta chain came from a study of T cells after yellow fever vaccination. Findings and caveats of the study: FACS-sorted repertoires could harbor abundant contaminating bulk-population clonotypes.

This clonotype was counted only a few times. What it binds is not known. The study made its TCR cDNA through 5'RACE template switching. That step introduced a universal primer site along with UMIs. One entry per CDR3 protein, called by TCRdb with MiXCR from the 5' RACE reads. Of approximately 150,000 distinct CDR3 sequences in the sample, less than 9.5% were seen once. The sequencing here drew on CD4+ T cells sorted from PBMCs, taken 5 days after the yellow fever booster vaccination. This sequence was found in a man between 25 and 39 years old who received the YFV17D yellow fever vaccine.

CDR3 protein: CASSSPKLLNRDRAYNEQFF. The CDR3 DNA reads TGTGCCAGCAGTTCCCCCAAACTCTTAAACCGGGACAGGGCCTACAATGAGCAGTTCTTC. This chain links TRBV12-3 or TRBV12-4 with TRBJ2-1, with 9 bases aligning to TRBD1. The CDR3 sequence is 20 residues long. Trimming removed 4 bases from V and 2 bases from J; junction bases left unmatched: 18.